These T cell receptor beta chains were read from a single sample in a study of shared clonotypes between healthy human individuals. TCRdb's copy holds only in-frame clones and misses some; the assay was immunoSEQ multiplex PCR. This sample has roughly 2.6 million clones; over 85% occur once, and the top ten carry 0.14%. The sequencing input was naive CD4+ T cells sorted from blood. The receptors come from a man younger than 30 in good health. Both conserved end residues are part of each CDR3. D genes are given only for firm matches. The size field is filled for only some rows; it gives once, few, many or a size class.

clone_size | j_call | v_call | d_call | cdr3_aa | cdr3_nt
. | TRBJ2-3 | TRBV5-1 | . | CASSLRGTDTQYF | TGCGCCAGCAGCTTGAGAGGGACAGATACGCAGTATTTT
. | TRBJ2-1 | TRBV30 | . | CAYVGLGGSYNEQFF | TGTGCCTATGTAGGACTGGGAGGCTCCTACAATGAGCAGTTCTTC
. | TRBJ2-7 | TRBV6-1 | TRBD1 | CARTRQGRSYEQYF | TGTGCCAGAACTAGACAGGGAAGGTCCTACGAGCAGTACTTC
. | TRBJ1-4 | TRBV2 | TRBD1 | CASSVHPPGQKNEKLFF | TGTGCCAGCAGTGTACATCCCCCGGGACAGAAGAATGAAAAACTGTTTTTT
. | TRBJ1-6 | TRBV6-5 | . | CASSRTHDSPLHF | TGTGCCAGCAGCCGGACACATGATTCACCCCTCCACTTT
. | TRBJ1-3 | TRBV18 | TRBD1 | CASRSGTGTRNTIYF | TGTGCCAGTCGCTCCGGGACAGGGACTAGAAACACCATATATTTT
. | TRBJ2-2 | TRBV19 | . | CASSPSGETNTGELFF | TGTGCCAGTAGTCCGAGTGGGGAAACGAACACCGGGGAGCTGTTTTTT
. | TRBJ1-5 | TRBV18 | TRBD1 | CASSPGQGGQPQHF | TGTGCCAGCTCACCGGGACAGGGAGGACAGCCCCAGCATTTT
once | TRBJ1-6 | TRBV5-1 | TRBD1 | CASSRGGQYNSPLHF | TGCGCCAGCAGCAGGGGGGGACAGTATAATTCACCCCTCCACTTT
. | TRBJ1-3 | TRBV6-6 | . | CASSYWAGMGGNTIYF | TGTGCCAGCAGTTACTGGGCAGGGATGGGCGGAAACACCATATATTTT
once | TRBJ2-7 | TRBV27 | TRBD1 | CASRLTGQGLYEQYF | TGTGCCAGCAGGCTAACGGGACAGGGACTATACGAGCAGTACTTC
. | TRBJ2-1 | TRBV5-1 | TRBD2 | CASSLGSGGNYNEQFF | TGCGCCAGCAGCTTGGGGAGCGGGGGGAATTACAATGAGCAGTTCTTC
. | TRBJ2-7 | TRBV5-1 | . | CASSPPGSGNEQYF | TGCGCCAGCAGCCCGCCGGGCAGCGGCAACGAGCAGTACTTC
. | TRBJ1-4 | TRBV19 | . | CASSMGPGLAEKLFF | TGTGCCAGTAGTATGGGGCCGGGACTGGCCGAAAAACTGTTTTTT
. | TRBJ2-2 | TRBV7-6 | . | CASSLQESGELFF | TGTGCCAGCAGCTTACAGGAGAGCGGGGAGCTGTTTTTT
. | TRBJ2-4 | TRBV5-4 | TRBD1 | CASSLGDRGVDIQYF | TGTGCCAGCAGCTTGGGGGACAGGGGGGTTGACATTCAGTACTTC
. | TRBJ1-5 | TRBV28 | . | CASKSRPVWQPQHF | TGTGCCAGCAAATCTCGCCCAGTGTGGCAGCCCCAGCATTTT
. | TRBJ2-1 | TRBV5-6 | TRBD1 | CASTIAGGSRFF | TGTGCCAGCACCATAGCAGGGGGCTCTCGGTTCTTC
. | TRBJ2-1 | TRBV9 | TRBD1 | CASSLGQGSSYNEQFF | TGTGCCAGCAGCCTGGGACAGGGTTCCTCCTACAATGAGCAGTTCTTC
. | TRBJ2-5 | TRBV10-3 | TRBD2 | CAISGGGPQETQYF | TGTGCCATCAGTGGGGGGGGACCACAAGAGACCCAGTACTTC
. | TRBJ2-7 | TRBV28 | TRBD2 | CASSRSLTSGAYEQYF | TGTGCCAGCAGCCGCTCCCTGACTAGCGGGGCTTACGAGCAGTACTTC